This entry concerns a single T cell receptor (beta chain). These data originate in a study of blood T cell repertoires in COVID-19. Study-level background: The samples span acute and convalescent COVID-19 from the United States, Italy and Spain. In each case, the material was cDNA or gDNA derived from T cells, B-cell-depleted T cells, or PBMCs.

In the original processing: Reference gene primer amplification gave nucleated cell count estimates. Repertoires were generated with immunoSEQ multiplex PCR, while TCRdb's copy carries only in-frame clones and drops some. V and J calls and clone size are those listed in that table; D and trimming were worked out from the DNA. The sample consists of about 140,000 clones, about three quarters of them appearing once. The V end lost 7 bases, the J end lost 4 bases, and 10 bases lay between the germline ends. CDR3 length: 12 residues. The source material was peripheral blood. The sequence derives from a woman in her forties or fifties with active or convalescent COVID-19. This chain connects TRBV12-3 or TRBV12-4 to TRBJ1-2, with a weak D call TRBD1 (6 bases). CDR3 nucleotides: TGTGCCAGCAACGACAGGTCCTATGGCTACACCTTC. This translates into CASNDRSYGYTF.